This TCR beta chain was identified in a study of blood T cells in healthy people across ages. Per germline, CDR1 MNHEY and CDR2 SVGAGI. The CDR3 is 12 amino acids. V was trimmed by 6 bases and J by 8 bases, leaving 13 bases between them. Next came a second PCR, run for about 6 to 12 cycles, which used a sample-barcoded 5' primer along with a J-beta primer mix. Each cDNA molecule was tagged by a template-switch adaptor that had 12 random nucleotides. From the 5' RACE reads, TCRdb called clonotypes with MiXCR, one entry per CDR3 protein. The table includes a few hundred thousand distinct CDR3 sequences, around 27% detected once. No fewer than 5.5 micrograms of total RNA were isolated from every sample. This sample was shared with a second study, whose subject was T cells of mothers and their children. That work adds: The yield was over 8 million TCR beta CDR3 reads from each mother and around 2.9 million from each child.

This clonotype was obtained from a boy between 2 and 10 years old in good health. The sequenced material came from blood. The rearrangement links TRBV6-5 to TRBJ1-2; possibly TRBD1 for D (5 bases). For the CDR3, the DNA is TGTGCCAGCAGGGGACTTGAGGGAGGCTACACCTTC. It translates to CASRGLEGGYTF.